The clone carrying this TCR beta chain was observed once. How the authors handled the data: Reference gene primer amplification gave nucleated cell count estimates. Profiled with immunoSEQ multiplex PCR; TCRdb holds only in-frame clones, not every one. That table gives V, J and clone size, and the DNA gave D and trimming. The profile covers 180,000 or so clones, with 90% appearing a single time and roughly 0.6% taken by the ten largest. These data belong to a study of blood T cell repertoires in COVID-19. Study context: The study drew acute and convalescent COVID-19 samples from the United States, Italy and Spain.

V shed 7 bases and J 4 bases; nucleotides not matched to a gene: 13. The germline CDR1 and CDR2 sequences are MGHDK and SYGVNS. CDR3 length: 17 amino acids. This chain joins TRBV25-1 and TRBJ1-1; TRBD1 aligns across 12 bases. The sequence came from a man in his forties or fifties with acute or convalescent COVID-19. Input material: peripheral blood. The CDR3 DNA reads TGTGCCAGCAAGGGCGGACGGGACAGGGGGCGCAGCACTGAAGCTTTCTTT. Translated: CASKGGRDRGRSTEAFF.